This is a list of T cell receptor beta chains from one sample in a study of control samples from healthy donors and cancer patients. The repertoire was sequenced with immunoSEQ multiplex PCR; TCRdb's copy has only in-frame clones and lacks some. The sample records over 100,000 clones, roughly 90% being singletons. Input material: blood. The receptors were sampled from a woman between 45 and 65 years old in good health. Each CDR3 is given with its conserved first and last residue. D genes are given only for firm matches. The size of a clone is reported for some rows only, either as once, few or many, or as a class for expanded clones.

.	14	TRBJ1-3	TRBV15	.	TGTGCCACCAGCAGGACGGACTCTGGAAACACCATATATTTT	CATSRTDSGNTIYF
.	16	TRBJ2-7	TRBV27	.	TGTGCCAGCAGTTTATTTGGTTTTGACTATCTCTACGAGCAGTACTTC	CASSLFGFDYLYEQYF
.	16	TRBJ1-1	TRBV7-9	TRBD1	TGTGCCAGCAGCTACGAATCAGGGGGATCGAACACTGAAGCTTTCTTT	CASSYESGGSNTEAFF
.	15	TRBJ1-5	TRBV5-3	TRBD1	TGTGCCAGAAGCCTCGGGACAGGGAGGGATCAGCCCCAGCATTTT	CARSLGTGRDQPQHF
.	14	TRBJ2-3	TRBV27	.	TGTGCCAGCAGTTTCGCCGGGGGAGGAGATACGCAGTATTTT	CASSFAGGGDTQYF
once	12	TRBJ1-1	TRBV28	.	TGTGCCAGCAGTTTTGTCGAGGGGGAAGCTTTCTTT	CASSFVEGEAFF
once	16	TRBJ2-2	TRBV6-1	TRBD2	TGTGCCAGCAGTGGTCTAGCGGGACAAGGCACCGGGGAGCTGTTTTTT	CASSGLAGQGTGELFF
once	14	TRBJ1-5	TRBV30	.	TGTGCCTGGAGTGTCTCGCAGGGAGGTCAGCCCCAGCATTTT	CAWSVSQGGQPQHF
.	16	TRBJ2-2	TRBV2	.	TGTGCCAGCAGTTTTAGGACCCCTTCGAACACCGGGGAGCTGTTTTTT	CASSFRTPSNTGELFF
.	14	TRBJ1-1	TRBV28	TRBD1	TGTGCCAGCACGACAGGGACGATGAACACTGAAGCTTTCTTT	CASTTGTMNTEAFF
.	19	TRBJ2-2	TRBV4-1	TRBD2	TGCGCCAGCAGCCATATTGGGCTAGCGGGGGGAGCGAACACCGGGGAGCTGTTTTTT	CASSHIGLAGGANTGELFF
.	14	TRBJ1-2	TRBV18	TRBD1	TGTGCCAGCTCACTCAAACAGGGGGAGGATGGCTACACCTTC	CASSLKQGEDGYTF
.	15	TRBJ1-3	TRBV11-3	.	TGTGCCAGCAGCTTAGACAGCCGCTCTGGAAACACCATATATTTT	CASSLDSRSGNTIYF
.	14	TRBJ1-2	TRBV18	.	TGTGCCAGCTCACCTGGCAGCCGAAACTATGGCTACACCTTC	CASSPGSRNYGYTF
.	15	TRBJ2-7	TRBV10-3	TRBD1	TGTGCCATCAGTGAGTCCCCCGGGACAGTCTACGAGCAGTACTTC	CAISESPGTVYEQYF
.	13	TRBJ1-1	TRBV12-3/TRBV12-4	TRBD1	TGTGCCAGCGACAGGGGGACAAGAACTGAAGCTTTCTTT	CASDRGTRTEAFF
.	15	TRBJ2-3	TRBV3-1/TRBV3-2	.	TGTGCCAGCAGCCAAGATATTGGCAATGACGGTACGCAGTATTTT	CASSQDIGNDGTQYF
.	15	TRBJ2-3	TRBV2	.	TGTGCCAGCAGTGTCTCCCTTTTTGCGGCAGATACGCAGTATTTT	CASSVSLFAADTQYF
.	13	TRBJ1-1	TRBV6-2/TRBV6-3	.	TGTGCCAGCAGTATAGGGGTGAACACTGAAGCTTTCTTT	CASSIGVNTEAFF
.	13	TRBJ2-3	TRBV6-1	.	TGTGCCAGCAGTGAGGCCCCGGGACACCTCGGGCATTTT	CASSEAPGHLGHF
.	16	TRBJ2-6	TRBV18	.	TGTGCCAGCTCACTGACTTCGAGATCTGGGGCCAACGTCCTGACTTTC	CASSLTSRSGANVLTF
.	13	TRBJ1-2	TRBV29-1	.	TGCAGCGTTGAGGCGGACACGGTATATGGCTACACCTTC	CSVEADTVYGYTF
.	17	TRBJ2-6	TRBV6-1	.	TGTGCCAGCAGTGACCAGGTCCAGGGTTCTGGGGCCAACGTCCTGACTTTC	CASSDQVQGSGANVLTF
.	15	TRBJ1-4	TRBV30	.	TGTGCCTGGAGTGTACCCGACAGGCGTAATGAAAAACTGTTTTTT	CAWSVPDRRNEKLFF
.	13	TRBJ2-1	TRBV5-4	.	TGTGCCAGCAAAAGCCACAGGGATGGTGAGCAGTTCTTC	CASKSHRDGEQFF
.	16	TRBJ2-4	TRBV15	TRBD1	TGTGCCACCAGGGTAGGACAGGGGGTAATCAAAAACATTCAGTACTTC	CATRVGQGVIKNIQYF
.	13	TRBJ1-1	TRBV5-4	.	TGTGCCAGCAGCGGCCGACGGGACACTGAAGCTTTCTTT	CASSGRRDTEAFF
once	16	TRBJ2-1	TRBV23-1	TRBD1	TGCGCCAGCAGTCAACCCCGGGACAGGGCTTACAATGAGCAGTTCTTC	CASSQPRDRAYNEQFF
.	14	TRBJ2-3	TRBV14	.	TGTGCCAGCAGCCCTTTTGCAGGCACAGATACGCAGTATTTT	CASSPFAGTDTQYF
few	14	TRBJ2-5	TRBV12-5	.	TGTGCTAGTGGTTTAGGCAGCTATCAAGAGACCCAGTACTTC	CASGLGSYQETQYF
few	13	TRBJ2-7	TRBV6-5	TRBD2	TGTGCCAGCGGGCGGGAGGCACCCTACGAGCAGTACTTC	CASGREAPYEQYF
.	15	TRBJ2-7	TRBV27	.	TGTGCCAGCAGTTTACGGGGAGACTGGCCCTACGAGCAGTACTTC	CASSLRGDWPYEQYF
.	15	TRBJ1-1	TRBV15	.	TGTGCCACCAGCAGAGAGTGGAGGGTTGGCACTGAAGCTTTCTTT	CATSREWRVGTEAFF
.	14	TRBJ1-3	TRBV7-9	.	TGTGCCAGCAGCTTACGGCACGCTGGAAACACCATATATTTT	CASSLRHAGNTIYF
.	9	TRBJ2-7	TRBV28	.	TGTGCCAGCGGAAGAGAGCAGTACTTC	CASGREQYF
.	12	TRBJ2-7	TRBV12-3/TRBV12-4	.	TGTGCCAGCAGTTTGTCGGGGAACGAGCAGTACTTC	CASSLSGNEQYF
.	13	TRBJ1-1	TRBV7-9	.	TGTGCCAGCAGCCCCGGGGAGTACACTGAAGCTTTCTTT	CASSPGEYTEAFF
.	15	TRBJ1-2	TRBV20-1	.	TGCAGTGCTAGTGGACAGTCATTCCGGAACTATGGCTACACCTTC	CSASGQSFRNYGYTF
.	14	TRBJ1-1	TRBV27	.	TGTGCCAGCAGTTCTTCCCGGGGGCACACTGAAGCTTTCTTT	CASSSSRGHTEAFF
.	19	TRBJ1-2	TRBV28	TRBD1	TGTGCCAGCAGCCTACCACCGGGACAGGGATTAGTGGTCAACTATGGCTACACCTTC	CASSLPPGQGLVVNYGYTF
.	12	TRBJ2-1	TRBV29-1	.	TGCAGCGGGGCGGACGGGAGCAATGAGCAGTTCTTC	CSGADGSNEQFF
.	13	TRBJ2-7	TRBV12-3/TRBV12-4	.	TGTGCCAGCGCTCTATCAGGGGAGGGCGAGCAGTACTTC	CASALSGEGEQYF
.	16	TRBJ1-3	TRBV2	TRBD1	TGTGCCAGCAGTCTAGGGACAGGCTTCTCTGGAAACACCATATATTTT	CASSLGTGFSGNTIYF
once	18	TRBJ2-1	TRBV5-6	.	TGTGCCAGCAGCCTGAGTGTTGGAGTCCCAAGCTCCTACAATGAGCAGTTCTTC	CASSLSVGVPSSYNEQFF
.	15	TRBJ2-2	TRBV11-2	.	TGTGCCAGCAGCTTGCTGGGGGCGGGCACCGGGGAGCTGTTTTTT	CASSLLGAGTGELFF
.	14	TRBJ2-6	TRBV27	.	TGTGCCAGCAGTTTATCGACTGGGGCCAACGTCCTGACTTTC	CASSLSTGANVLTF
.	14	TRBJ1-2	TRBV19	TRBD1	TGTGCCAGTAGTACTCTCGACAGGGTACATGGCTACACCTTC	CASSTLDRVHGYTF
.	13	TRBJ1-2	TRBV29-1	TRBD1	TGCAGCGTTGGGGACAGGTGGAACTATGGCTACACCTTC	CSVGDRWNYGYTF